This T cell receptor beta chain was sequenced for a study of cytomegalovirus exposure and HLA in healthy donors. This CDR3 has 14 residues. The V gene end was trimmed by 4 bases and the J gene end by 4 bases; junction bases not matched to a gene: 3. CDR1 and CDR2 from the germline V gene are WSHSY and SAAADI. At the time of sampling, donors were nominally healthy, though unrecorded immune exposures were likely. 60 Vbeta and 13 Jbeta primers were used in PCR. Only in-frame clones appear in the TCRdb table, and some are missing; sequencing was by immunoSEQ multiplex PCR. The sample includes approximately 190,000 clones, roughly 13% of them seen just once. General study points: Highest at DRB1 and lowest at HLA-C, TCR association rates differed among HLA loci in a later analysis. In a later analysis, approximately 15,000 TCR beta sequences were associated with HLA alleles at 0.05 false discovery rate. In a later analysis, V- and J-gene trimming of beta chains associated with a DCLRE1C missense variant, replicated independently.

Concerning this clone itself: Its antigen is undetermined.

V gene TRBV10-2 combines with J gene TRBJ1-2; 10 positions match TRBD1. The receptor's source is a man in his fifties in good health and CMV-seropositive. Sequenced material: PBMCs. CDR3 nucleotides: TGCGCCAGCAGTGTCCGACAGGGGGCCTATGGCTACACCTTC. Its protein is CASSVRQGAYGYTF.